A single sample gave rise to the 2 T cell receptor beta chains below, sequenced in a study of blood T cell repertoires in COVID-19. Here immunoSEQ multiplex PCR was the method, and the copy in TCRdb shows in-frame clones only, minus some. This table has a few hundred thousand clones, 88% appearing once. Material for sequencing was PBMCs or T cells enriched from blood (not recorded which). The receptors here all came from a woman aged 60 to 75 in a cohort exposed to, infected with or recovered from COVID-19 (not recorded which).

CDR3 DNA: TGTGCCAGCAGCGGAACCGGGATAGCGAACACCGGGGAGCTGTTTTTT. Residues: CASSGTGIANTGELFF. The genes are TRBV5-4 and TRBJ2-2, with D possibly TRBD2 on 5 matching bases. Trimming stripped 4 bases from V and 0 bases from J, with 13 bases between. The CDR3 consists of 16 residues. CDR1 and CDR2 (germline): SGHNT, YYREEE (reference sequence).

The chain uses TRBV21-1 and TRBJ2-7; TRBD1 is taken as the D call from the table, unchecked against the DNA. TRBV21-1 is annotated as a pseudogene. The length of the CDR3 is 14 residues. CDR3 residues: CASRPQGPPYEQYF. CDR3 nucleotide sequence: TGTGCCAGCAGGCCCCAGGGGCCCCCCTACGAGCAGTACTTC.